The 25 T cell receptor beta chains below were found in one sample sequenced in a study of T cells in Graves' hyperthyroidism and ophthalmopathy. TCR beta CDR3 regions were amplified from RNA transcripts. First-round RT-PCR of the TCR CDR3 relied on the HTBI primer set. TCRdb re-derived calls from the multiplex PCR reads in MiXCR, one entry per CDR3 protein. The profile covers hundreds of thousands of distinct CDR3 sequences, with approximately 16% appearing a single time and approximately 19% taken by the ten largest. The sequenced material came from blood. These receptors all come from a woman aged 55-70 years with Graves' ophthalmopathy.

In its sample, this clonotype was seen a few times. The chain combines TRBV3-1 with TRBJ2-2; 8 bases line up with TRBD1. Germline assignment: CDR1 LGHDT and CDR2 YNNKEL (reference sequence). The CDR3 has 16 residues. Unmatched junction bases numbered 5, after V lost 4 bases and J lost 1 base. The DNA of the CDR3 is TGTGCCAGCAGCCTACGGACAGGGCAGAACACCGGGGAGCTGTTTTTT. Amino acids: CASSLRTGQNTGELFF.

This clonotype was seen at least ten times. The chain joins TRBV3-1 to TRBJ2-1; 7 bases agree with TRBD2. V lost 1 base to trimming and J lost 6 bases; unmatched junction nucleotides: 12. Germline V gives CDR1 LGHDT, CDR2 YNNKEL (reference sequence). The CDR3 length is 17 residues. This CDR3 reads CASSQGKGLLLPNEQFF. DNA of the CDR3: TGTGCCAGCAGCCAAGGGAAGGGACTACTCCTCCCCAATGAGCAGTTCTTC.

Concerning this clonotype: This could be a read error, since a much larger clone is one nucleotide away. For the CDR3, the DNA is TGTACCAGCAGCAGACTAGCGGTGGAGACCCAGTACTTC. Residues: CTSSRLAVETQYF. The V gene is TRBV28, the J gene TRBJ2-5, with 9 nucleotides matching TRBD2. CDR1 is MDHEN and CDR2 is SYDVKM in the germline V gene. This CDR3 comprises 13 residues.

This clonotype was seen many times. The chain recombines TRBV25-1 with TRBJ1-1; tentative D call: TRBD1 (5 bases). V dropped 3 bases and J dropped 1 base, with 18 bases sitting between them. Per the germline V gene, CDR1 is MGHDK and CDR2 is SYGVNS. The CDR3 length is 17 residues. The chain's CDR3 is CASSDERGDLGNTEAFF. CDR3 coding DNA: TGTGCCAGCAGTGATGAGCGGGGGGACCTTGGGAACACTGAAGCTTTCTTT.

In this sample, this clonotype turned up many times. J is TRBJ2-1 and V is TRBV5-1, with 10 bases that match TRBD2. V lost 0 bases and J lost 8; bases outside the gene matches: 8. This CDR3 comprises 16 residues. Per germline, CDR1 SGHRS and CDR2 YFSETQ. The DNA for the CDR3 is TGCGCCAGCAGCTTGGTTGCTAGCGGGAGTCGGGATGAGCAGTTCTTC. This codes for CASSLVASGSRDEQFF.

This clonotype was seen repeatedly, ten times or more. The gene calls are TRBV2 and TRBJ2-7; D gene unclear. V lost 6 bases and J lost 1, with 7 bases in between. The germline gives CDR1 SNHLY, CDR2 FYNNEI. CDR3 length: 12 residues. CDR3 amino acids: CASSELSYEQYF. The CDR3 DNA is TGTGCCAGCAGCGAACTATCCTACGAGCAGTACTTC.

This clonotype has only a few counts. The chain has TRBV19 and TRBJ2-3, with D possibly TRBD2 on 5 matching bases. The V end was cut by 7 bases, the J end by 3 bases, with 11 bases between. The germline V gene has CDR1 LNHDA and CDR2 SQIVND (reference sequence). The CDR3 is 13 amino acids. CDR3 nucleotide sequence: TGTGCCAGTACCTTGCGAGGGACAGATACGCAGTATTTT. This gives the protein CASTLRGTDTQYF.

Ten or more counts support this clonotype. This chain connects TRBV27 to TRBJ2-7; TRBD1 might be the D (6 bases). CDR1 is MNHEY, CDR2 SMNVEV, per germline (reference sequence). This CDR3 is 13 amino acids long. Trimming stripped 6 bases from V and 4 bases from J, with 13 bases between. CDR3 nucleotides: TGTGCCAGCAGCCCCGGGACAAAATACGAGCAGTACTTC. Its protein product is CASSPGTKYEQYF.

This clonotype was counted a few times. V gene TRBV6-6 combines with J gene TRBJ1-5; the match to TRBD1 covers 7 bases. The CDR3 covers 18 residues. Germline trimming cut 4 bases from V and 3 bases from J; bases unmatched to any gene: 15. Germline V gives CDR1 MNHNY, CDR2 SVGAGI (reference sequence). CDR3 sequence: CASSSLPTTGAHNQPQHF. The CDR3, as DNA: TGTGCCAGCAGTTCACTCCCCACTACAGGGGCCCACAATCAGCCCCAGCATTTT.

This clonotype was seen repeatedly, ten times or more. J is TRBJ2-7 and V is TRBV6-6; 12 nucleotides match TRBD1. V was pared by 2 bases and J by 5 bases, with 4 bases of the junction left unmatched. The CDR3 covers 15 residues. Germline lookup yields CDR1 MNHNY and CDR2 SVGAGI (reference sequence). This CDR3 is CASSYGTGGRDEQYF. As DNA, the CDR3 is TGTGCCAGCAGTTACGGGACAGGGGGCCGGGACGAGCAGTACTTC.

This clonotype was counted many times. This CDR3 is CATSDPGLNGPSEQYF. CDR3 DNA: TGTGCCACCAGTGATCCGGGCCTAAACGGACCCTCCGAGCAGTACTTC. J is TRBJ2-7 and V is TRBV24-1; D remains unclear. CDR1 KGHDR and CDR2 SFDVKD come from the germline V gene. V gave up 3 bases and J gave up 6 bases, with 20 bases separating them. The CDR3 length is 16 residues.

The rearrangement links TRBV10-1 to TRBJ2-7, with D unclear. V was cut by 4 bases and J by 2 bases, with 9 bases left in between. The CDR3 covers 13 residues. Germline CDR1 reads WNHNN; CDR2 reads SYGVQD (reference sequence). The DNA for the CDR3 is TGCGCCAGCAGTGGGACGCTAACCTACGAGCAGTACTTC. Translating it yields CASSGTLTYEQYF.

The CDR3 bases are TGCGCCAGCAGCCGACGGAGACTAGCGGAAGAGACCCAGTACTTC. Encoded protein: CASSRRRLAEETQYF. The chain employs TRBV5-1 and TRBJ2-5, with TRBD2 matching over 9 bases. The length of the CDR3 is 15 residues. From germline, CDR1 is SGHRS and CDR2 YFSETQ. Losses at the gene ends were 4 bases for V and 3 bases for J; bases not matched to a gene: 7.

The chain has TRBV7-9 and TRBJ2-3; D gene unclear. Per germline, CDR1 SEHNR and CDR2 FQNEAQ (reference sequence). V lost 4 bases to trimming and J lost 2 bases, with 13 bases between them. The CDR3 has 15 residues. This CDR3 is CASSSKRRVTDTQYF. CDR3 coding DNA: TGTGCCAGCAGCTCCAAACGCCGAGTCACAGATACGCAGTATTTT.

The table lists this clonotype with many counts. The chain carries TRBV30 and TRBJ2-7, with TRBD1 matching 8 bases. This CDR3 has 17 amino acids. CDR1 and CDR2 from the germline V gene are GTSNPN and SVGIG (reference sequence). Trimming removed 3 bases from V and 7 bases from J; junction bases left unmatched: 20. Written as DNA, the CDR3 is TGTGCCTGGAGGGCGTTGGCAGGGGGCGCGAAATTTAGAGAGCAGTACTTC. Translated, it gives CAWRALAGGAKFREQYF.

This clonotype was detected many times. The chain employs TRBV6-2 or TRBV6-3 and TRBJ2-7; D gene uncertain. The CDR3 loop spans 11 amino acids. The germline CDR1 and CDR2 sequences are MNHEY and SVGEGT. The germline V and J ends were trimmed by 2 bases and 7 bases, with 6 bases remaining between them. CDR3 sequence: CASSYVGEQYF. The CDR3 nucleotides are TGTGCCAGCAGTTACGTCGGTGAGCAGTACTTC.

This clonotype has a count of ten or more. V and J are TRBV20-1 and TRBJ2-5; perhaps TRBD2 as D (5 bases). V lost 3 bases and J lost 2, with 16 bases in between. There are 15 residues in the CDR3. Germline loops: CDR1 DFQATT, CDR2 SNEGSKA (reference sequence). The CDR3 region is CSASPPGLLQETQYF. The CDR3 DNA is TGCAGTGCTAGTCCCCCTGGACTCTTACAAGAGACCCAGTACTTC.

This clonotype showed up just a few times. The chain couples TRBV28 to TRBJ1-6; D is perhaps TRBD1 (6 bases). The CDR3 has 12 amino acids. Trimming shortened V by 6 bases and J by 17 bases, and 17 bases separated the two germline ends. Germline V gives CDR1 MDHEN, CDR2 SYDVKM. CDR3 nucleotides: TGTGCCAGCAGCCTCAACAGGGTCGAGGTCCACTTT. This sequence encodes CASSLNRVEVHF.

V gene TRBV20-1 combines with J gene TRBJ2-3; D is perhaps TRBD2 (5 bases). The CDR3 is made up of 13 amino acids. Germline CDR1 DFQATT, CDR2 SNEGSKA (reference sequence). Trimming shortened V by 0 bases and J by 4 bases, and 8 bases separated the two germline ends. The CDR3 DNA is TGCAGTGCTAGAGATTCGCGGGCAGATACGCAGTATTTT. Encoded protein: CSARDSRADTQYF.

This clonotype was seen many times. The chain links TRBV2 to TRBJ2-5; TRBD1 matches 9 bases. CDR1 and CDR2 (germline): SNHLY, FYNNEI. After removal of 6 bases from V and 2 bases from J, the junction contained 7 bases not matched to a gene. The CDR3 totals 15 residues. CDR3 sequence: CASRTDRGGQETQYF. CDR3 nucleotides: TGTGCCAGCAGGACCGACAGGGGGGGACAAGAGACCCAGTACTTC.

This clonotype was counted between two and nine times. The chain couples TRBV6-1 to TRBJ1-3; possible D gene TRBD1, 6 bases. Deletions cut 6 bases from V and 4 bases from J, with 16 bases between. The CDR3 covers 15 residues. Germline CDR1 reads MNHNS; CDR2 reads SASEGT. CDR3 bases: TGTGCCAGCAGCGTGGACAGTGGGGTGGGAAACACCATATATTTT. This encodes CASSVDSGVGNTIYF.

This clonotype was observed many times. V and J are TRBV11-2 and TRBJ2-7; D might be TRBD2 (7 bases). The CDR3 has 15 amino acids. In germline, CDR1 is SGHAT, CDR2 FQNNGV. V was trimmed by 1 base and J by 4 bases, leaving 14 bases between them. In DNA, the CDR3 is TGTGCCAGCAGCTTAGGGTGGGGGGGCGGTTACGAGCAGTACTTC. Protein: CASSLGWGGGYEQYF.

This clonotype was picked up many times. The genes are TRBV2 and TRBJ2-3, with 9 bases identical to TRBD2. The CDR3 is 15 residues long. Trimming removed 4 bases from V and 2 bases from J; junction bases left unmatched: 4. The V gene's germline CDR1 is SNHLY and CDR2 FYNNEI. The CDR3: CASSGGLAATDTQYF. The CDR3 region has the DNA TGTGCCAGCAGTGGGGGACTAGCAGCCACAGATACGCAGTATTTT.

This clonotype was found many times. The rearrangement links TRBV24-1 to TRBJ2-5; D remains unclear. The CDR3 covers 12 residues. V lost 6 bases and J 5 bases, leaving 9 bases between the germline ends. From germline, CDR1 is KGHDR and CDR2 SFDVKD. The CDR3 DNA follows: TGTGCCACCAGTCGCAATCAGGAGACCCAGTACTTC. Amino acid sequence: CATSRNQETQYF.

This clonotype came up a few times. The chain carries TRBV19 and TRBJ2-2; 9 bases fit TRBD1. The CDR3 loop spans 17 amino acids. After removal of 1 base from V and 6 bases from J, the junction contained 9 bases not matched to a gene. CDR1 and CDR2 from the germline V gene are LNHDA and SQIVND (reference sequence). The CDR3 sequence is CASSIGPGQGRAGELFF. The CDR3 DNA is TGTGCCAGTAGTATAGGTCCGGGACAGGGACGGGCCGGGGAGCTGTTTTTT.